This T cell receptor (beta chain) was identified in a study of control samples from healthy donors and cancer patients (TCRdb year 2020). Preparation of the library involved the immunoSEQ multiplex PCR assay. What TCRdb holds here is the immuneACCESS table cut down to in-frame rearrangements. Part of the clones is not present; checked against another copy, under half of the missing clones reflect an unresolved V gene, and the others are unexplained. Counted in this sample were tens of thousands of clones; roughly nine tenths of them appeared once. The top ten clonotypes cover roughly 1.6% of the sample. To note about this clone: The antigen this receptor binds is unknown. The record has no base qualities; no much larger clone is one base away.

Taken from cysteine to phenylalanine, the CDR3 has 15 residues. The CDR3 DNA has 45 bases and is translated from base 1. CDR1 and CDR2 were assigned from the germline V gene as SGHNT and YENEEA. The trim is 4 bases for V and 0 bases for J, with a gap of 10 bases between the germline ends. Recombination linked TRBV11-3 to TRBJ2-1, with a tentative D gene TRBD2 over 6 matching bases. The TCR comes from a man in his forties with colorectal cancer. The sequenced material came from PBMCs. Here the CDR3 is given as CASSSGGSSYNEQFF. DNA sequence: TGTGCCAGCAGCTCCGGAGGGAGCTCCTACAATGAGCAGTTCTTC. With all but the CDR3 taken from the reference TRBV11-3 and TRBJ2-1 genes, the full variable domain is: EAGVVQSPRYKIIEKKQPVAFWCNPISGHNTLYWYLQNLGQGPELLIRYENEEAVDDSQLPKDRFSAERLKGVDSTLKIQPAELGDSAVYLCASSSGGSSYNEQFFGPGTRLTVL.